This T cell receptor (beta chain) derives from a study of T cell changes during pregnancy in multiple sclerosis. This CDR3 spans 11 amino acids. The germline CDR1 and CDR2 sequences are SGHAT and FQNNGV. V trimming: 5 bases; J trimming: 12 bases; junction bases outside the gene matches: 6. Produced via immunoSEQ multiplex PCR; TCRdb's table is partial and in-frame only. The sample carries 39,000 or so clones, around nine tenths recorded once. This sequence joins TRBV11-2 and TRBJ2-5; the match to TRBD1 covers 7 bases. The sequences come from CD4+ T cells from peripheral blood mononuclear cells, collected after pregnancy. The receptor comes from a female donor in good health, enrolled as a control in a pregnancy study. CDR3 in amino acids: CASSHTGTEYF. CDR3 bases: TGTGCCAGCAGCCACACCGGGACAGAGTACTTC. The full variable domain, completed using reference TRBV11-2 and TRBJ2-5, is EAGVAQSPRYKIIEKRQSVAFWCNPISGHATLYWYQQILGQGPKLLIQFQNNGVVDDSQLPKDRFSAERLKGVDSTLKIQPAKLEDSAVYLCASSHTGTEYFGPGTRLLVL.